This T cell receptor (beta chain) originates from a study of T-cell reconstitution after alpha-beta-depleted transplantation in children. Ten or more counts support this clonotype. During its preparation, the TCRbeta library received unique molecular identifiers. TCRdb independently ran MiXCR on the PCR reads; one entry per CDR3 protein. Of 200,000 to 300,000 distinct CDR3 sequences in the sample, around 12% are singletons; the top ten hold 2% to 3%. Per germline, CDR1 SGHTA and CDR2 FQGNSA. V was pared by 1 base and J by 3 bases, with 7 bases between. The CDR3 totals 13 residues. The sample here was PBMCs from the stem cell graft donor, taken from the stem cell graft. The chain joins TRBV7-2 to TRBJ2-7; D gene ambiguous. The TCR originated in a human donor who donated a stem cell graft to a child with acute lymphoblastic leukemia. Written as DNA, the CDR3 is TGTGCCAGCAGCTTAGTACCCGACTACGAGCAGTACTTC. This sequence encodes CASSLVPDYEQYF.